The 27 T cell receptor beta chains presented below share a single source sample, sequenced in a study of shared clonotypes between healthy human individuals. The data were produced by immunoSEQ multiplex PCR, yet TCRdb's version contains in-frame clones alone and is incomplete. The data show about 460,000 clones, approximately 77% seen once. Sequenced input: PBMCs. The receptors derive from a woman aged 40 to 55 in good health. Some clones in this sample may be carry-over from other donors' samples.

With regard to this clone: In the same sample, other DNA sequences code for this CDR3. The gene calls are TRBV20-1 and TRBJ2-3, with D uncertain. The CDR3 sequence is 11 residues long. Trimming removed 0 bases from V and 6 bases from J, with 4 bases in between. CDR1 DFQATT and CDR2 SNEGSKA come from the germline V gene (reference sequence). CDR3: CSARDWDTQYF. CDR3 DNA sequence: TGCAGTGCTAGAGATTGGGATACGCAGTATTTT.

The chain is built from TRBV28 and TRBJ2-1; D is unclear. Per germline, CDR1 MDHEN and CDR2 SYDVKM. Between the trimmed V and J ends, which lost 5 bases and 1 base, there was a span of 3 bases. CDR3 length: 12 residues. The CDR3 nucleotides read TGTGCCAGCAGTCAGTCCTACAATGAGCAGTTCTTC. Protein product: CASSQSYNEQFF.

As to this clone: A read error may be the cause here, since a much bigger clone is one base away. Other DNA sequences from this sample encode an identical CDR3 as well. The CDR3 region has the DNA TGTGCCAGCAGTGGCCCGGGACAGGGTTCCTACAATGAGCAGTTCTTC. Encoded protein: CASSGPGQGSYNEQFF. The V call is TRBV2, the J call TRBJ2-1; 9 nucleotides align to TRBD1. CDR1 and CDR2 from the germline V gene are SNHLY and FYNNEI. The V gene end was trimmed by 4 bases and the J gene end by 1 base; junction bases not matched to a gene: 5. CDR3 size: 16 residues. Full variable domain (rest looked up from reference TRBV2 and TRBJ2-1): EPEVTQTPSHQVTQMGQEVILRCVPISNHLYFYWYRQILGQKVEFLVSFYNNEISEKSEIFDDQFSVERPDGSNFTLKIRSTKLEDSAMYFCASSGPGQGSYNEQFFGPGTRLTVL.

This chain connects TRBV15 to TRBJ2-1; D ambiguous. Trimming removed 1 base at V and 2 bases at J, with 12 bases between. The CDR3 spans 16 residues. Germline lookup yields CDR1 LNHNV and CDR2 YYDKDF (reference sequence). For the CDR3, the DNA is TGTGCCACCAGCAGAGGGCCAGCGATGACCTACAATGAGCAGTTCTTC. Its protein product is CATSRGPAMTYNEQFF.

This chain uses TRBV2 with TRBJ1-4; D possibly corresponds to TRBD1 (5 bases). The V end was cut by 1 base, the J end by 13 bases, with 16 bases between. The CDR3 totals 14 residues. From germline, CDR1 is SNHLY and CDR2 FYNNEI. The CDR3 spells CASSEGQGPNRLFF. The DNA of the CDR3 is TGTGCCAGCAGTGAAGGGCAGGGCCCCAACAGACTGTTTTTT.

This clone has just a few counts. Distinct nucleotide sequences in the sample also encode this CDR3. The chain uses TRBV7-3 and TRBJ2-7; 10 bases are shared with TRBD1. Losses at the gene ends were 5 bases for V and 4 bases for J; bases not matched to a gene: 2. In germline, CDR1 is SGHTA, CDR2 FQGTGA. The CDR3 runs 13 residues. The CDR3 region has the DNA TGTGCCAGCAGCCCGGGACAGGGGTACGAGCAGTACTTC. Protein sequence: CASSPGQGYEQYF.

V and J are TRBV5-1 and TRBJ2-7, with D perhaps TRBD1 or TRBD2 (6 bases each). Germline V gene lookup returns CDR1 SGHRS and CDR2 YFSETQ. The CDR3 extends over 14 amino acids. Trimming shortened V by 0 bases and J by 8 bases, and 15 bases separated the two germline ends. The CDR3 region has the DNA TGCGCCAGCAGCTTGGATGGTTTGGGGGGCCAGCAGTACTTC. Translation: CASSLDGLGGQQYF.

V usage is TRBV10-3 and J usage is TRBJ2-7; 8 bases map to TRBD2. The CDR3 runs 16 residues. Losses at the gene ends were 11 bases for V and 0 bases for J; bases not matched to a gene: 15. Per the germline V gene, CDR1 is ENHRY and CDR2 is SYGVKD. The CDR3 spells CASTRGIAGSSYEQYF. In DNA, the CDR3 is TGTGCCTCGACCCGGGGCATAGCGGGAAGCTCCTACGAGCAGTACTTC.

This clone was counted a few times. The chain recombines TRBV5-1 with TRBJ1-1; D gene ambiguous. Germline-derived CDR1 and CDR2 are SGHRS and YFSETQ. Between the trimmed V and J ends, which lost 3 bases and 3 bases, there was a span of 12 bases. The CDR3 contains 14 residues. CDR3 sequence (DNA): TGCGCCAGCAGCTGGACGGCGGAAGACACTGAAGCTTTCTTT. It codes for CASSWTAEDTEAFF.

This rearrangement joins TRBV19 to TRBJ2-7; 10 bases agree with TRBD2. The CDR3 has 16 residues. In germline, CDR1 is LNHDA, CDR2 SQIVND (reference sequence). Trimming took 4 bases from V and 4 from J; bases not matched to a gene: 10. The CDR3 spells CASSTLTSGFRYEQYF. CDR3 in DNA: TGTGCCAGTAGTACCCTGACTAGCGGGTTTCGGTACGAGCAGTACTTC.

The chain is built from TRBV7-3 and TRBJ2-7; maybe TRBD1 (7 bases). Germline V CDR1 and CDR2: SGHTA, FQGTGA. V lost 3 bases and J lost 0, with 12 bases in between. CDR3 size: 15 residues. CDR3 nucleotide sequence: TGTGCCAGCAGCTTGGCAGGGGGGAGCTCCTACGAGCAGTACTTC. Its protein product is CASSLAGGSSYEQYF.

This chain links TRBV30 with TRBJ2-3, with 10 bases matching TRBD2. This CDR3 comprises 18 residues. Germline V gives CDR1 GTSNPN, CDR2 SVGIG (reference sequence). V dropped 2 bases and J dropped 0; count of bases not matched to a gene: 11. The chain's CDR3 is CAWSRGLARTLSTDTQYF. The DNA of the CDR3 is TGTGCCTGGAGTAGGGGACTAGCGCGAACCCTTAGCACAGATACGCAGTATTTT. The full variable domain, rest sourced from reference TRBV30 and TRBJ2-3, is SQTIHQWPATLVQPVGSPLSLECTVEGTSNPNLYWYRQAAGRGLQLLFYSVGIGQISSEVPQNLSASRPQDRQFILSSKKLLLSDSGFYLCAWSRGLARTLSTDTQYFGPGTRLTVL.

The chain carries TRBV19 and TRBJ2-7; D ambiguous. Trimming removed 5 bases at V and 0 bases at J, with 17 bases between. This CDR3 region has 16 residues. Germline loops: CDR1 LNHDA, CDR2 SQIVND (reference sequence). The CDR3 here is CASSSGRRSNSYEQYF. The DNA for the CDR3 is TGTGCCAGTAGTTCAGGTCGCAGAAGCAACTCCTACGAGCAGTACTTC.

The rearrangement links TRBV28 to TRBJ2-2; 8 bases map to TRBD1. Germline V CDR1 and CDR2: MDHEN, SYDVKM. V shed 5 bases and J 6 bases; nucleotides not matched to a gene: 2. The CDR3 is made up of 13 amino acids. CDR3 residues: CASSPGGSGELFF. The DNA for the CDR3 is TGTGCCAGCAGTCCAGGGGGCTCCGGGGAGCTGTTTTTT. The entire variable domain, with the rest obtained from reference TRBV28 and TRBJ2-2, is as follows: DVKVTQSSRYLVKRTGEKVFLECVQDMDHENMFWYRQDPGLGLRLIYFSYDVKMKEKGDIPEGYSVSREKKERFSLILESASTNQTSMYLCASSPGGSGELFFGEGSRLTVL.

This chain connects TRBV10-3 to TRBJ1-5; D possibly corresponds to TRBD1 (6 bases). The CDR3 is 13 amino acids. V was cut by 4 bases and J by 4 bases, with 8 bases left in between. Germline CDR1 ENHRY, CDR2 SYGVKD. The CDR3 coding sequence is TGTGCCATCAGTGGGACAGATAATCAGCCCCAGCATTTT. Its translation is CAISGTDNQPQHF.

Worth noting for this clone: A much larger clone is a single base away; this may be a read error. Other DNA sequences of this sample code for an identical CDR3. The chain uses TRBV28 and TRBJ1-4; no firm D call. Germline V gives CDR1 MDHEN, CDR2 SYDVKM. Trimming left V 6 bases short and J 6 bases short, with 17 bases between. This CDR3 contains 15 residues. The CDR3 sequence is CASRALGLRDEKLFF. DNA of the CDR3: TGTGCCAGCAGAGCTTTGGGGTTGAGAGATGAAAAACTGTTTTTT.

In the case of this clone: A far bigger clonotype differs at one base, so this is likely a read error. This chain connects TRBV30 to TRBJ2-3, with 8 bases matching TRBD2. Germline V gene data show CDR1 as GTSNPN and CDR2 as SVGIG (reference sequence). The CDR3 totals 14 residues. In DNA form, the CDR3 reads TGTGCCTGGAGGTTAGCGGGGAGCACAAATACGCAGTATTTT. It codes for CAWRLAGSTNTQYF. The full variable domain, its missing parts supplied by reference TRBV30 and TRBJ2-3, is SQTIHQWPATLVQPVGSPLSLECTVEGTSNPNLYWYRQAAGRGLQLLFYSVGIGQISSEVPQNLSASRPQDRQFILSSKKLLLSDSGFYLCAWRLAGSTNTQYFGPGTRLTVL.

A remark on this clone: This could be a read error, since a much larger clone is one nucleotide away. V is TRBV2 and J is TRBJ2-3; TRBD2 matches at 16 bases. V was pared by 7 bases and J by 6 bases, with 7 bases of the junction left unmatched. This CDR3 has 16 residues. Germline V lookup: CDR1 SNHLY, CDR2 FYNNEI. CDR3 nucleotide sequence: TGTGCCAGCACCCCGGGACTAGCGGGAGGGCGGGATACGCAGTATTTT. It is translated as CASTPGLAGGRDTQYF.

The V call is TRBV30, the J call TRBJ1-3; TRBD1 is a possible D gene (5 bases). Germline CDR1 and CDR2: GTSNPN and SVGIG (reference sequence). This CDR3 has 14 residues. V was pared by 5 bases and J by 6 bases, with 17 bases between. Here the CDR3 DNA reads TGTGCCTGGGGTCAGGGCTCTCTGGAAAACACCATATATTTT. Its translation is CAWGQGSLENTIYF.

A remark on this clone: One end of the junction varies from germline; a read error may be responsible. The chain uses TRBV9 and TRBJ2-1; TRBD2 is a possible D gene (6 bases). CDR3 length: 14 amino acids. Germline assignment: CDR1 SGDLS and CDR2 YYNGEE. This CDR3 reads CASSVGSSGNEQLF. For the CDR3, the DNA is TGTGCCAGCAGCGTAGGGAGTAGCGGCAATGAGCAGCTCTTC.

This sequence joins TRBV7-9 and TRBJ1-2, with 8 bases that match TRBD1. The germline gives CDR1 SEHNR, CDR2 FQNEAQ (reference sequence). The CDR3 loop spans 14 amino acids. Unmatched junction bases numbered 7, after V lost 2 bases and J lost 8 bases. CDR3 bases: TGTGCCAGCAGCTTACCCGGACAGGGAGGAGGCTACACCTTC. Amino acid sequence: CASSLPGQGGGYTF.

This chain uses TRBV9 with TRBJ2-2, with a tentative D call TRBD1 (7 bases). The CDR3 runs 13 residues. The V end lost 3 bases, the J end lost 6 bases, and 9 bases lay between the germline ends. CDR1 is SGDLS and CDR2 is YYNGEE in the germline V gene. The CDR3 reads CASSGGTAGELFF. The CDR3, as DNA: TGTGCCAGCAGCGGCGGGACAGCCGGGGAGCTGTTTTTT.

This clone was seen a few times. This chain links TRBV6-1 with TRBJ1-1, with 9 bases fitting TRBD1. The germline V gene encodes CDR1 MNHNS and CDR2 SASEGT. The CDR3 loop spans 13 amino acids. V trimming: 8 bases; J trimming: 1 base; junction bases outside the gene matches: 2. The CDR3 DNA reads TGTGCCAGCGGACAGGGGTGGAACACTGAAGCTTTCTTT. This encodes CASGQGWNTEAFF.

This clone turned up a few times. The chain carries TRBV6-1 and TRBJ2-2, with 7 bases fitting TRBD1. The CDR3 is 16 residues long. Germline V lookup: CDR1 MNHNS, CDR2 SASEGT. Unmatched junction bases numbered 10, after V lost 3 bases and J lost 6 bases. The CDR3 region is CASSDPDRLVAGELFF. DNA of the CDR3: TGTGCCAGCAGTGACCCGGACAGGCTTGTGGCCGGGGAGCTGTTTTTT.

CDR3 sequence: CASSPHRDRANYGYTF. In DNA form, the CDR3 reads TGTGCCAGCAGCCCACACCGGGACCGCGCTAACTATGGCTACACCTTC. The chain links TRBV28 to TRBJ1-2, with D perhaps matching TRBD1 (5 bases). This CDR3 has 16 amino acids. Trimming removed 6 bases from V and 0 bases from J, with 17 bases in between. CDR1 and CDR2 (germline): MDHEN, SYDVKM.

The gene calls are TRBV2 and TRBJ2-7; 8 bases line up with TRBD1. Germline CDR1 reads SNHLY; CDR2 reads FYNNEI. Trimming removed 4 bases from V and 3 bases from J; junction bases left unmatched: 2. The CDR3 is 13 amino acids. The CDR3, as DNA: TGTGCCAGCAGTGGGACAGGGAACTACGAGCAGTACTTC. This encodes CASSGTGNYEQYF.

This rearrangement joins TRBV7-6 to TRBJ1-3; 7 bases match TRBD1. This CDR3 has 16 amino acids. Germline trimming cut 5 bases from V and 0 bases from J; bases unmatched to any gene: 7. Germline V gene data show CDR1 as SGHVS and CDR2 as FNYEAQ. CDR3 amino acids: CASSKTGSASGNTIYF. Written as DNA, the CDR3 is TGTGCCAGCAGCAAGACAGGGTCCGCCTCTGGAAACACCATATATTTT. Complete variable domain (other parts from reference TRBV7-6 and TRBJ1-3): GAGVSQSPRYKVTKRGQDVALRCDPISGHVSLYWYRQALGQGPEFLTYFNYEAQQDKSGLPNDRFSAERPEGSISTLTIQRTEQRDSAMYRCASSKTGSASGNTIYFGEGSWLTVV.